The next 22 T cell receptor beta chains were all read from a single sample in a study of blood T cell repertoires in COVID-19. Repertoires were generated with immunoSEQ multiplex PCR, while TCRdb's copy carries only in-frame clones and drops some. The sample yields roughly 500,000 clones, roughly 88% seen once. The sample comprised PBMCs or T cells enriched from blood (not recorded which). All receptors derive from a woman aged 40-49 years who had recovered from COVID-19.

The chain couples TRBV29-1 to TRBJ1-4; possibly TRBD1 for D (6 bases). The CDR3 runs to 12 residues. Germline CDR1 reads SQVTM; CDR2 reads ANQGSEA. The V and J ends lost 3 bases and 6 bases respectively, with 8 bases between them. The CDR3 DNA reads TGCAGCGTTGAGGCAGGGGATGAAAAACTGTTTTTT. Translating gives CSVEAGDEKLFF.

In its sample, this clone was seen once. This rearrangement joins TRBV6-5 to TRBJ1-3; maybe TRBD1 (6 bases). The CDR3 is made up of 14 amino acids. Germline V lookup: CDR1 MNHEY, CDR2 SVGAGI. Trimming removed 6 bases from V and 7 bases from J, with 16 bases in between. CDR3 coding DNA: TGTGCCAGCAGCCTACAGGGTACGGCGAACACCATATATTTT. Translated: CASSLQGTANTIYF.

V and J are TRBV11-3 and TRBJ2-7; TRBD2 matches at 7 bases. J gave up 2 bases and V 3 bases, and 10 bases lay outside the gene matches. The CDR3 sequence is 16 residues long. In germline, CDR1 is SGHNT, CDR2 YENEEA. CDR3 sequence: CASSFPPGGSTYEQYF. DNA for the CDR3: TGTGCCAGCAGCTTCCCCCCGGGAGGCTCCACCTACGAGCAGTACTTC. Looking up the rest from reference TRBV11-3 and TRBJ2-7 gives the full variable domain: EAGVVQSPRYKIIEKKQPVAFWCNPISGHNTLYWYLQNLGQGPELLIRYENEEAVDDSQLPKDRFSAERLKGVDSTLKIQPAELGDSAVYLCASSFPPGGSTYEQYFGPGTRLTVT.

The CDR3 reads CASTQENGYTF. CDR3 sequence (DNA): TGTGCCAGCACCCAGGAAAATGGCTACACCTTC. The chain has TRBV28 and TRBJ1-2, with D unclear. V was shortened by 7 bases and J by 6 bases, with 9 bases between the two germline ends. The CDR3 is made up of 11 amino acids. Germline loops: CDR1 MDHEN, CDR2 SYDVKM.

This rearrangement joins TRBV3-1 (or the pseudogene TRBV3-2) to TRBJ2-7, with D perhaps TRBD2 (5 bases). The ends were cut back, 1 base at V and 5 bases at J, with 9 bases in the middle. The CDR3 sequence is 13 residues long. CDR1 and CDR2 (germline): LGHDT, YNNKEL (reference sequence). The CDR3 is CASSQVPGNEQYF. CDR3 in DNA: TGTGCCAGCAGCCAAGTTCCGGGGAACGAGCAGTACTTC.

V and J are TRBV4-2 and TRBJ2-3; 9 bases are a match to TRBD2. The germline V gene encodes CDR1 LGHNA and CDR2 YNFKEQ. V lost 3 bases and J lost 0; bases outside the gene matches: 7. The CDR3 totals 17 residues. Here the CDR3 DNA reads TGTGCCAGCAGCCACGCGCGAGCGGGAGGTAGCACAGATACGCAGTATTTT. Translated: CASSHARAGGSTDTQYF.

This chain joins TRBV4-2 and TRBJ2-7; 8 bases map to TRBD2. The CDR3 covers 15 residues. Germline-derived CDR1 and CDR2 are LGHNA and YNFKEQ. V gave up 2 bases and J gave up 6 bases; unmatched junction bases: 9. The CDR3 reads CASSQHSGTRGEQYF. The CDR3 nucleotides are TGTGCCAGCAGCCAACATTCCGGGACTAGGGGCGAGCAGTACTTC.

The chain couples TRBV28 to TRBJ1-1, with 8 positions matching TRBD1. V dropped 5 bases and J dropped 0; count of bases not matched to a gene: 8. The CDR3 spans 16 residues. CDR1 and CDR2 from the germline V gene are MDHEN and SYDVKM. The CDR3 loop is CASSGQTGAMNTEAFF. As DNA, the CDR3 is TGTGCCAGCAGTGGACAGACAGGGGCCATGAACACTGAAGCTTTCTTT.

This chain links TRBV19 with TRBJ2-2, with a possible D match to TRBD2 (5 bases). Germline V gene data show CDR1 as LNHDA and CDR2 as SQIVND (reference sequence). The CDR3 consists of 13 residues. The V and J ends lost 7 bases and 5 bases respectively, with 11 bases between them. CDR3 in DNA: TGTGCCAGTACCACCAGGAGGACCGGGGAGCTGTTTTTT. It translates to CASTTRRTGELFF.

This clone was detected a few times. The chain employs TRBV2 and TRBJ1-5; no firm D call. The CDR3 has 13 residues. The germline gives CDR1 SNHLY, CDR2 FYNNEI. Trimming cost V 4 bases and J 3 bases, with 7 bases left between them. CDR3 sequence: CASSGQINQPQHF. The CDR3 DNA reads as TGTGCCAGCAGTGGACAAATCAATCAGCCCCAGCATTTT. The complete variable domain, with remaining parts taken from reference TRBV2 and TRBJ1-5, reads EPEVTQTPSHQVTQMGQEVILRCVPISNHLYFYWYRQILGQKVEFLVSFYNNEISEKSEIFDDQFSVERPDGSNFTLKIRSTKLEDSAMYFCASSGQINQPQHFGDGTRLSIL.

J is TRBJ2-3 and V is TRBV11-2, with D possibly being TRBD2 (6 bases). The germline V gene has CDR1 SGHAT and CDR2 FQNNGV. This CDR3 contains 16 residues. V lost 4 bases, J lost 2 bases, and 16 bases lay in between. The CDR3 sequence is CASSSPPGVNTDTQYF. The CDR3 DNA reads as TGTGCCAGCAGCTCCCCACCGGGAGTGAACACAGATACGCAGTATTTT.

This CDR3 reads CASSYAPSSGNTIYF. The CDR3 bases are TGTGCCAGCAGTTATGCACCGAGCTCTGGAAACACCATATATTTT. The genes are TRBV6-5 and TRBJ1-3; D gene uncertain. Germline V gene sequence: CDR1 MNHEY, CDR2 SVGAGI. The CDR3 runs 15 residues. Deletions cut 3 bases from V and 0 bases from J, with 9 bases between.

V and J are TRBV6-2 or TRBV6-3 and TRBJ1-5, with D unclear. CDR3 size: 12 residues. Deletions cut 6 bases from V and 7 bases from J, with 10 bases between. Germline V gives CDR1 MNHEY, CDR2 SVGEGT. CDR3 DNA: TGTGCCAGCAGCAACGGGTGGCAGCCCCAGCATTTT. Its translation is CASSNGWQPQHF.

CDR3 sequence reads: CASSPREVQTPYEQYF. The CDR3 bases are TGTGCCAGCTCACCACGGGAGGTTCAAACCCCCTACGAGCAGTACTTC. The chain joins TRBV18 to TRBJ2-7, with a possible D match to TRBD2 (6 bases). This CDR3 is built from 16 residues. Trimming removed 1 base at V and 2 bases at J, with 15 bases between. Germline values: CDR1 KGHSH, CDR2 LQKENI.

The rearrangement uses TRBV11-3 and TRBJ1-1, with 8 nucleotides matching TRBD1. After removal of 2 bases from V and 3 bases from J, the junction contained 8 bases not matched to a gene. Germline CDR1 reads SGHNT; CDR2 reads YENEEA. The length of the CDR3 is 16 residues. Here the CDR3 reads CASSLRRQGMYTEAFF. The CDR3 DNA is TGTGCCAGCAGCTTAAGGCGACAGGGGATGTACACTGAAGCTTTCTTT. The full variable domain, with the rest looked up from reference TRBV11-3 and TRBJ1-1, is EAGVVQSPRYKIIEKKQPVAFWCNPISGHNTLYWYLQNLGQGPELLIRYENEEAVDDSQLPKDRFSAERLKGVDSTLKIQPAELGDSAVYLCASSLRRQGMYTEAFFGQGTRLTVV.

CDR3 sequence: CASSIHQGYYGYTF. In DNA form, the CDR3 reads TGTGCCAGCAGCATCCACCAGGGATACTATGGCTACACCTTC. V gene TRBV9 combines with J gene TRBJ1-2; maybe TRBD1 (5 bases). The germline V gene encodes CDR1 SGDLS and CDR2 YYNGEE. The CDR3 has 14 residues. The V end was cut by 4 bases, the J end by 3 bases, with 13 bases between.

The V gene is TRBV30, the J gene TRBJ1-1; D not resolved. CDR3 length: 12 amino acids. Trimming removed 3 bases at V and 11 bases at J, with 16 bases between. Germline-derived CDR1 and CDR2 are GTSNPN and SVGIG (reference sequence). CDR3 sequence: CAWRLEGRVAFF. The CDR3 DNA is TGTGCCTGGAGGCTTGAGGGAAGGGTGGCTTTCTTT.

This clone is a singleton in its sample. The V gene is TRBV7-9, the J gene TRBJ1-4; D is ambiguous. This CDR3 has 14 amino acids. V was clipped by 1 base and J by 8 bases, with 11 bases between them. Germline V gene lookup returns CDR1 SEHNR and CDR2 FQNEAQ (reference sequence). Here the CDR3 reads CASSLGPSGEKLFF. The CDR3 nucleotides are TGTGCCAGCAGCTTAGGGCCAAGCGGGGAAAAACTGTTTTTT.

The V call is TRBV5-4, the J call TRBJ2-7, with no clear D. Trimming removed 4 bases from V and 8 bases from J, with 19 bases in between. The CDR3 contains 14 residues. Per the germline V gene, CDR1 is SGHNT and CDR2 is YYREEE (reference sequence). The CDR3 nucleotides read TGTGCCAGCAGCCCCTACACGGGTTCCGTAAAGCAGTACTTC. Encoded protein: CASSPYTGSVKQYF.

V usage is TRBV7-9 and J usage is TRBJ1-3; unclear D gene. Trimming pared 2 bases from V and 1 base from J, leaving 12 bases between. This CDR3 comprises 16 residues. Germline V gene sequence: CDR1 SEHNR, CDR2 FQNEAQ (reference sequence). The CDR3 DNA follows: TGTGCCAGCAGCTTATTGCTCCGAGAATCTGGAAACACCATATATTTT. Its translation: CASSLLLRESGNTIYF. The entire variable domain, with the rest obtained from reference TRBV7-9 and TRBJ1-3, is as follows: DTGVSQNPRHKITKRGQNVTFRCDPISEHNRLYWYRQTLGQGPEFLTYFQNEAQLEKSRLLSDRFSAERPKGSFSTLEIQRTEQGDSAMYLCASSLLLRESGNTIYFGEGSWLTVV.

The chain employs TRBV11-2 and TRBJ1-1; 10 bases are shared with TRBD1. Germline values: CDR1 SGHAT, CDR2 FQNNGV. V dropped 5 bases and J dropped 6; count of bases not matched to a gene: 3. This CDR3 spans 13 amino acids. The CDR3 DNA sequence: TGTGCCAGCAGCCTCGGACAGGGGGCTGAAGCTTTCTTT. This encodes CASSLGQGAEAFF.

This clone was seen a single time. V is TRBV20-1 and J is TRBJ2-3, with a possible D match to TRBD1 (5 bases). The germline CDR1 and CDR2 sequences are DFQATT and SNEGSKA (reference sequence). This CDR3 is 11 amino acids long. CDR3 bases: TGCAGCTCAGGGAACACAGATACGCAGTATTTT. Its translation is CSSGNTDTQYF.